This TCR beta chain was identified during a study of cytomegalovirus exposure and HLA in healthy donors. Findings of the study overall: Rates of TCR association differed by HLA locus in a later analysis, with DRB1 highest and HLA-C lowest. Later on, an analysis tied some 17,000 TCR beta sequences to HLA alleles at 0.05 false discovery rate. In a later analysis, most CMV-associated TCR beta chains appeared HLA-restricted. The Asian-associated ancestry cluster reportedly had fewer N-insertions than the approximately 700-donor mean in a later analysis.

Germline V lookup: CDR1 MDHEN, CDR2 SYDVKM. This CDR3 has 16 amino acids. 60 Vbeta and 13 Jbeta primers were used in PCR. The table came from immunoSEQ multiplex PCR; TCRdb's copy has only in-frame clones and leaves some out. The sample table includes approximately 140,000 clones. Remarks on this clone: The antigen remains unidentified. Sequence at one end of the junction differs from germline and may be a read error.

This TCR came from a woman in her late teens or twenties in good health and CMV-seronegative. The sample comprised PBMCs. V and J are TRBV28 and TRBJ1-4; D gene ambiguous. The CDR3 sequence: CASSSSWSTTNEKLLF. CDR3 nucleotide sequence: TGTGCCAGCAGCTCGTCCTGGAGTACAACTAATGAAAAACTGCTTTTT.